This TCR beta chain is from a study of esophageal squamous cell carcinoma under preoperative chemotherapy. Study-wide context: Both tumor-infiltrating lymphocytes and peripheral blood T cells were profiled.

Study observations and caveats: After chemotherapy, TCR diversity rose significantly in peripheral T cells but not in tumor-infiltrating lymphocytes. Peripheral T cells migrating into the tumor appeared to partly supply post-treatment tumor-infiltrating lymphocytes.

On this clonotype itself: Antigen specificity is unknown.

TCRdb reprocessed the PCR reads via MiXCR and lists one record per CDR3 protein. The data hold about 16,000 distinct CDR3 sequences, with approximately 50% observed a single time. Germline-derived CDR1 and CDR2 are MNHNS and SASEGT. This CDR3 region has 15 residues. V shed 1 base and J shed 10 bases, with 17 bases lying between them. The time point here: before preoperative PTX-NDP chemotherapy. The rearrangement joins TRBV6-1 to TRBJ2-1; unclear D gene. This sample was obtained from a patient given preoperative chemotherapy. This clonotype originated in a human donor with esophageal squamous cell carcinoma. The donor label of this sample is uncertain. The CDR3 bases are TGTGCCAGCAGTGAAGGCAGTGCCCACTACTACGAGCAGTTCTTC. It is translated as CASSEGSAHYYEQFF.